This is a list of T cell receptor beta chains from one sample in a study of T cells in Graves' hyperthyroidism and ophthalmopathy. Each CDR3 protein gets one entry after TCRdb re-called the multiplex PCR reads with MiXCR. This table has 500,000 or so distinct CDR3 sequences, approximately 17% appearing once. Material: blood. These receptors came from a woman in her late teens or twenties with Graves' ophthalmopathy. Both conserved end residues are part of each CDR3. The order of the fields is J gene, D gene, V gene, CDR3 length, clone size, CDR3 protein, CDR3 DNA. D genes are given only for firm matches. The size field is filled for only some rows; it gives once, few, many or a size class.

TRBJ1-5	-	TRBV5-1	15	-	CASSPTGHSNQPQHF	TGCGCCAGCAGTCCGACGGGACACAGCAATCAGCCCCAGCATTTT
TRBJ2-5	-	TRBV4-1	13	-	CASSQGPTETQYF	TGCGCCAGCAGCCAAGGTCCAACGGAGACCCAGTACTTC
TRBJ2-5	-	TRBV7-3	15	-	CASSSTGRDVETQYF	TGTGCCAGCAGTTCTACAGGGCGGGATGTTGAGACCCAGTACTTC
TRBJ2-3	TRBD2	TRBV10-3	14	many	CAITLAGSTDTQYF	TGTGCCATCACCTTAGCGGGCAGCACAGATACGCAGTATTTT
TRBJ2-3	-	TRBV7-9	12	many	CASSTGRDTQYF	TGTGCCAGCAGCACGGGACGAGATACGCAGTATTTT
TRBJ2-1	TRBD1	TRBV20-1	18	many	CSARDPNRGRVSYNEQFF	TGCAGTGCTAGAGACCCGAACAGGGGTCGGGTCTCCTACAATGAGCAGTTCTTC
TRBJ2-7	TRBD1	TRBV28	15	many	CASSSPGQGYYEQYF	TGTGCCAGCAGCTCTCCGGGACAGGGTTATTACGAGCAGTACTTC
TRBJ2-5	TRBD2	TRBV10-3	17	few	CAISELGLAGEQETQYF	TGTGCCATCAGTGAGTTGGGACTAGCGGGAGAACAAGAGACCCAGTACTTC
TRBJ2-1	-	TRBV9	15	-	CASSTHHMTGFGEFF	TGTGCCAGCAGCACCCATCATATGACAGGATTCGGAGAGTTCTTC
TRBJ1-5	-	TRBV20-1	14	many	CSASLQGGNQPQHF	TGCAGTGCTAGTCTGCAGGGTGGCAATCAGCCCCAGCATTTT
TRBJ1-4	-	TRBV7-3	10	-	CASSSPELFF	TGTGCCAGCAGCTCGCCCGAACTGTTTTTT
TRBJ1-5	-	TRBV19	13	few	CASSSQDNQPQHF	TGTGCCAGTAGTAGTCAGGACAATCAGCCCCAGCATTTT
TRBJ2-1	-	TRBV5-8	17	-	CASSLPTAGISYNEQFF	TGTGCCAGCAGCTTGCCTACCGCGGGGATTTCCTACAATGAGCAGTTCTTC
TRBJ1-2	-	TRBV3-1	13	many	CASSQGWNYGYTF	TGTGCCAGCAGCCAGGGTTGGAACTATGGCTACACCTTC
TRBJ1-1	-	TRBV10-1	13	many	CASSKDPNTEAFF	TGCGCCAGCAGTAAGGACCCGAACACTGAAGCTTTCTTT
TRBJ1-1	-	TRBV28	14	many	CASLDGGRNTEAFF	TGTGCCAGCCTCGACGGGGGAAGGAACACTGAAGCTTTCTTT
TRBJ2-7	-	TRBV27	16	few	CASSLSGPASSYEQYF	TGTGCCAGCAGTTTATCGGGGCCGGCGAGCTCCTACGAGCAGTACTTC
TRBJ2-2	-	TRBV20-1	14	many	CSARSRAYTGELFF	TGCAGTGCTAGATCAAGGGCCTACACCGGGGAGCTGTTTTTT
TRBJ2-7	TRBD2	TRBV6-1	14	many	CASSGSGGWDEQYF	TGTGCCAGCAGCGGTAGCGGGGGGTGGGACGAGCAGTACTTC
TRBJ2-7	TRBD2	TRBV2	15	many	CASSEDGGSSYEQYF	TGTGCCAGCAGTGAGGACGGGGGGAGCTCCTACGAGCAGTACTTC
TRBJ2-1	TRBD1	TRBV27	13	-	CASSGQGLNEQFF	TGTGCCAGCAGCGGACAGGGCTTGAATGAGCAGTTCTTC
TRBJ2-3	TRBD1	TRBV19	16	-	CASRPDRGLVGDTQYF	TGTGCCAGTAGGCCGGACAGGGGGTTAGTAGGAGATACGCAGTATTTT
TRBJ2-3	TRBD1	TRBV24-1	16	once	CATSDLRGQHTDTQYF	TGTGCCACCAGTGATTTGCGGGGACAGCACACAGATACGCAGTATTTT
TRBJ1-2	TRBD1	TRBV27	17	-	CASSPAQGRGADYGYTF	TGTGCCAGCAGTCCAGCACAGGGGAGGGGCGCAGACTATGGCTACACCTTC
TRBJ1-2	TRBD1	TRBV4-1	14	-	CASRQGTGGYGYTF	TGCGCCAGCAGACAAGGGACAGGCGGTTATGGCTACACCTTC
TRBJ1-2	TRBD1	TRBV27	13	-	CASTLGQGYGYTF	TGTGCCAGCACCTTGGGACAGGGCTATGGCTACACCTTC
TRBJ2-2	-	TRBV28	12	many	CASSFLSGELFF	TGTGCCAGCAGTTTTCTGAGTGGGGAGCTGTTTTTT
TRBJ1-1	-	TRBV7-9	13	many	CASSLALSTEAFF	TGTGCCAGCAGCTTAGCGCTGAGCACTGAAGCTTTCTTT
TRBJ2-2	TRBD1	TRBV11-2	16	many	CASSQSGGWGTGELFF	TGTGCCAGCAGCCAATCAGGGGGCTGGGGCACCGGGGAGCTGTTTTTT
TRBJ1-5	TRBD1	TRBV29-1	14	few	CSVGTGHSDQPQHF	TGCAGCGTGGGGACAGGCCATAGCGATCAGCCCCAGCATTTT
TRBJ1-2	-	TRBV4-1	17	-	CASSQVDSVHANYGYTF	TGCGCCAGCAGCCAAGTTGACAGCGTCCACGCTAACTATGGCTACACCTTC
TRBJ2-1	-	TRBV4-2	15	-	CASSQGASEKNEQFF	TGTGCCAGCAGCCAAGGGGCTAGCGAGAAGAATGAGCAGTTCTTC
TRBJ2-1	-	TRBV4-3	14	few	CASSQDPSVGEQFF	TGCGCCAGCAGCCAAGACCCTAGCGTGGGTGAGCAGTTCTTC
TRBJ2-3	TRBD2	TRBV20-1	15	-	CSARDLAGVTDTQYF	TGCAGTGCTAGAGATTTGGCGGGAGTGACAGATACGCAGTATTTT
TRBJ2-5	TRBD1	TRBV29-1	16	-	CSVEVVTGANRETQYF	TGCAGCGTTGAAGTTGTGACAGGGGCGAATAGGGAGACCCAGTACTTC
TRBJ1-4	-	TRBV12-3/TRBV12-4	14	-	CASRERGVSEKLFF	TGTGCCAGCAGGGAGAGGGGAGTTAGTGAAAAACTGTTTTTT
TRBJ2-7	TRBD2	TRBV28	15	many	CASSPGSSGRFEQYF	TGTGCCAGCAGTCCGGGGAGTAGCGGGAGATTCGAGCAGTACTTC
TRBJ2-2	-	TRBV29-1	13	-	CSVHSGNTGELFF	TGCAGCGTGCACAGCGGGAACACCGGGGAGCTGTTTTTT
TRBJ2-7	TRBD2	TRBV7-8	16	few	CASSPTSLAGGYEQYF	TGTGCCAGCAGCCCGACCTCCCTAGCGGGGGGATACGAGCAGTACTTC
TRBJ2-7	-	TRBV5-1	15	few	CASSLGLTTLYEQYF	TGCGCCAGCAGCTTGGGACTAACTACCCTTTACGAGCAGTACTTC
TRBJ2-5	-	TRBV20-1	13	few	CSAIGAGAETQYF	TGCAGTGCAATAGGGGCGGGGGCTGAGACCCAGTACTTC
TRBJ2-3	-	TRBV20-1	15	-	CSAREADFSTDTQYF	TGCAGTGCTAGAGAGGCGGATTTTAGCACAGATACGCAGTATTTT
TRBJ2-7	TRBD1	TRBV12-3/TRBV12-4	15	once	CASSPPGTGDYEQYF	TGTGCCAGCAGTCCCCCCGGGACAGGGGACTACGAGCAGTACTTC
TRBJ1-2	-	TRBV5-5	14	few	CASSFDRLNYGYTF	TGTGCCAGCAGTTTCGACAGGTTAAACTATGGCTACACCTTC
TRBJ2-1	TRBD1	TRBV5-5	15	many	CASSLARTGGFEQFF	TGTGCCAGCAGCTTGGCTAGGACAGGGGGCTTTGAGCAGTTCTTC
TRBJ2-5	TRBD1	TRBV7-8	15	few	CASSTSGTGLETQYF	TGTGCCAGCAGCACCTCCGGGACAGGGTTGGAGACCCAGTACTTC
TRBJ1-1	-	TRBV12-3/TRBV12-4	15	-	CASTTDGGRNTEAFF	TGTGCCAGCACAACAGATGGGGGGAGAAACACTGAAGCTTTCTTT
TRBJ2-1	TRBD2	TRBV2	15	-	CASSLGWEGNNEQFF	TGTGCCAGCAGCTTAGGGTGGGAGGGGAACAATGAGCAGTTCTTC
TRBJ2-7	-	TRBV30	13	-	CAWSATAPYEQYF	TGTGCCTGGAGCGCCACAGCACCCTACGAGCAGTACTTC
TRBJ1-1	-	TRBV7-3	15	few	CASSYDRFMNTEAFF	TGTGCCAGCAGCTATGACAGATTCATGAACACTGAAGCTTTCTTT
TRBJ1-2	-	TRBV6-1	14	many	CASSPGSANYGYTF	TGTGCCAGCAGCCCTGGGTCAGCCAACTATGGCTACACCTTC
TRBJ2-2	-	TRBV7-9	17	-	CASSPPQGTSDTGELFF	TGTGCCAGCAGTCCTCCCCAGGGGACCTCCGACACCGGGGAGCTGTTTTTT
TRBJ1-1	-	TRBV30	10	-	CAWRDTEALF	TGTGCCTGGAGGGACACTGAAGCTCTCTTT
TRBJ2-7	TRBD1	TRBV28	15	many	CASSVPGQKTYEQYF	TGTGCCAGCAGTGTCCCGGGACAGAAAACCTACGAGCAGTACTTC
TRBJ1-1	-	TRBV7-9	13	many	CASSLAASTEAFF	TGTGCCAGCAGCTTAGCAGCCAGCACTGAAGCTTTCTTT
TRBJ2-7	TRBD1	TRBV11-2	14	many	CASSPGGFRYEQYF	TGTGCCAGCAGCCCAGGGGGATTTAGGTACGAGCAGTACTTC
TRBJ1-1	-	TRBV2	16	many	CASSDPGGRGATEAFF	TGTGCCAGCAGTGATCCCGGCGGGAGAGGCGCCACTGAAGCTTTCTTT